This T cell receptor beta chain derives from a study of control samples from healthy donors and cancer patients. Method: immunoSEQ multiplex PCR; TCRdb's copy keeps in-frame clones and lacks some. Of approximately 100,000 clones listed, approximately 90% were seen once; the top ten hold less than 8.5%. The CDR3 runs to 18 residues. Unmatched junction bases numbered 17, after V lost 5 bases and J lost 6 bases. CDR1 and CDR2 (germline): SGHVS, FQNEAQ. The source of this sequence is a man under 40 in good health. Material: blood. The chain uses TRBV7-8 and TRBJ1-5; 9 bases match TRBD1. CDR3 protein: CASSPIPRGQGKFQPQHF. In nucleotides, the CDR3 is TGTGCCAGCAGCCCTATTCCCCGGGGACAGGGAAAGTTTCAGCCCCAGCATTTT.